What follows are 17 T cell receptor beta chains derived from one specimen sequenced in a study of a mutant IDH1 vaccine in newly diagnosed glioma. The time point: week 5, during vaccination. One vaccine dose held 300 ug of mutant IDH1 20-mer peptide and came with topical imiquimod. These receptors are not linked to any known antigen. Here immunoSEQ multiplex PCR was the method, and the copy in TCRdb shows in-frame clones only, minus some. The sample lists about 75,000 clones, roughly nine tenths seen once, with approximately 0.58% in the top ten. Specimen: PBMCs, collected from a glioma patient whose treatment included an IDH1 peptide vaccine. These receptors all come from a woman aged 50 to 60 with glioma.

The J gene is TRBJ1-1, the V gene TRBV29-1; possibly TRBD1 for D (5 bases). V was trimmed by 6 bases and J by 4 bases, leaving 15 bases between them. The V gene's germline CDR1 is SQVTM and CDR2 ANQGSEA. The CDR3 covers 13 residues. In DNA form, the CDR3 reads TGCAGCGTCCCCGGGGGTAGGGTCACTGAAGCTTTCTTT. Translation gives CSVPGGRVTEAFF.

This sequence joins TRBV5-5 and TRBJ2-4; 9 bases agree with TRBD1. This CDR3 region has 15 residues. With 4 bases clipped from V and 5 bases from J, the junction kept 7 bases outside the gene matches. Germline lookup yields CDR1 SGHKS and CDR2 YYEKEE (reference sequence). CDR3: CASSPTGGRENIQYF. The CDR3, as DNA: TGTGCCAGCAGCCCCACAGGGGGCCGAGAAAACATTCAGTACTTC.

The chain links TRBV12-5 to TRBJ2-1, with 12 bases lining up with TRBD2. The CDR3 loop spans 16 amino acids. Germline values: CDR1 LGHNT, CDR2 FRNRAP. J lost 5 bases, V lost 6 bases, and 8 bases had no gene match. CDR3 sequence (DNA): TGTGCTAGTGGCCCCCGACTAGCGGGAGTCAACAATGAGCAGTTCTTC. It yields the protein CASGPRLAGVNNEQFF.

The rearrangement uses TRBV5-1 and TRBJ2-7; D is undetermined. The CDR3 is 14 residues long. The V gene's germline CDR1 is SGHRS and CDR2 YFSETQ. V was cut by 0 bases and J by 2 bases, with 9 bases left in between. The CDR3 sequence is CASSLGQSAYEQYF. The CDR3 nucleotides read TGCGCCAGCAGCTTGGGGCAGAGTGCCTACGAGCAGTACTTC.

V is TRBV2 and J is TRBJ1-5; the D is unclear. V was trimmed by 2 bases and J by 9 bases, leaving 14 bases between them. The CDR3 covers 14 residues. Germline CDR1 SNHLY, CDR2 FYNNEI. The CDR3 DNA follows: TGTGCCAGCAGTGAAACGAGGGAAATCCCGCCCCAGCATTTT. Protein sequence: CASSETREIPPQHF.

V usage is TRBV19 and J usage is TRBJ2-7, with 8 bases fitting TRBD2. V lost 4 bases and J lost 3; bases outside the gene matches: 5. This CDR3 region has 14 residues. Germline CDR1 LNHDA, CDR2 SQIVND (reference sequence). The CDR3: CASSTTGGSYEQYF. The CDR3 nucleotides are TGTGCCAGTAGTACGACGGGAGGGAGCTACGAGCAGTACTTC.

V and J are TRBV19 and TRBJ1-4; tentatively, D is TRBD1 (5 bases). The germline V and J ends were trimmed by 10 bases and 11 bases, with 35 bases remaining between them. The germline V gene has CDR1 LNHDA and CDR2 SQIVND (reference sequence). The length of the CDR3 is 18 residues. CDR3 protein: CATYNRRTGRQIMKKLFF. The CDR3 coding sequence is TGTGCCACTTACAATCGAAGAACAGGTAGGCAAATAATGAAGAAACTGTTTTTT.

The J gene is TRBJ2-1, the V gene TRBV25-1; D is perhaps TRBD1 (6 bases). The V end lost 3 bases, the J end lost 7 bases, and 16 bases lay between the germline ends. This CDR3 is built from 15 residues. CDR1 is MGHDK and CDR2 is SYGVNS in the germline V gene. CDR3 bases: TGTGCCAGCAGTGACCCGACAGGACCGGGAAATGAGCAGTTCTTC. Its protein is CASSDPTGPGNEQFF.

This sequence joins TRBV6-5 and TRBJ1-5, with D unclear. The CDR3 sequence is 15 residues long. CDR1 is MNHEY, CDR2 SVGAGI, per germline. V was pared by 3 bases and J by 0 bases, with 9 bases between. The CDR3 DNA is TGTGCCAGCAGTTATGACGGGTATAGCAATCAGCCCCAGCATTTT. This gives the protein CASSYDGYSNQPQHF.

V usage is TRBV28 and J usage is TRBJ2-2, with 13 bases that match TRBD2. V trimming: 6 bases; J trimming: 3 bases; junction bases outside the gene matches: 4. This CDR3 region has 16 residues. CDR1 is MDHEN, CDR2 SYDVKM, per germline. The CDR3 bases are TGTGCCAGCAGCGGACTAGCGGGAGTATACACCGGGGAGCTGTTTTTT. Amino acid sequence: CASSGLAGVYTGELFF.

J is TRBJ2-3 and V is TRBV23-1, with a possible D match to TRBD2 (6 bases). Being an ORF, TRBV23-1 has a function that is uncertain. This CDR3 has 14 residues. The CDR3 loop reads CAHKEGSPPDTQYF. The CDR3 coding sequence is TGCGCACATAAGGAGGGTAGCCCCCCAGATACGCAGTATTTT.

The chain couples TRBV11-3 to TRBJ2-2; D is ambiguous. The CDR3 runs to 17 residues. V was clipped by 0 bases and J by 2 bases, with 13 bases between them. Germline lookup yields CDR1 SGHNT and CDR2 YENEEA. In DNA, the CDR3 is TGTGCCAGCAGCTTAGAGGTCGGCTCAGGAAACACCGGGGAGCTGTTTTTT. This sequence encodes CASSLEVGSGNTGELFF.

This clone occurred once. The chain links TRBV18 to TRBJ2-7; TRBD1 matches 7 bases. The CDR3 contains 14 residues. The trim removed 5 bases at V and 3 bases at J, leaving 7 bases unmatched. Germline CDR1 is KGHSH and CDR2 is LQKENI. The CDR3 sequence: CASSRGTANYEQYF. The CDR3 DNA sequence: TGTGCCAGCTCAAGGGGGACAGCAAACTACGAGCAGTACTTC.

The CDR3 nucleotides are TGTGCCAGCAGCGGGCTACTTGCGGGCCTTCCAGATACGCAGTATTTT. It specifies CASSGLLAGLPDTQYF. The chain is built from TRBV9 and TRBJ2-3; tentative D call: TRBD2 (5 bases). V lost 3 bases to trimming and J lost 4 bases, with 18 bases between them. Germline CDR1 SGDLS, CDR2 YYNGEE. This CDR3 region has 16 residues.

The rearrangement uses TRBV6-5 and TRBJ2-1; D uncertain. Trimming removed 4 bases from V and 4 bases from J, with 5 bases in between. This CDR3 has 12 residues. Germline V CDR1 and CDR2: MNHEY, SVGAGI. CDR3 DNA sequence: TGTGCCAGCAGTTCCTATTACAATGAGCAGTTCTTC. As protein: CASSSYYNEQFF.

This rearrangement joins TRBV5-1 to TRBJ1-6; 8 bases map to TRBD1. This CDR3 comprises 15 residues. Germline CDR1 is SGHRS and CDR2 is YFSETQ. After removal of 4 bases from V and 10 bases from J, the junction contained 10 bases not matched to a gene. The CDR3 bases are TGCGCCAGCAGCCTCCGGACAGGGCGTGAGTCACCCCTCCACTTT. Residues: CASSLRTGRESPLHF.

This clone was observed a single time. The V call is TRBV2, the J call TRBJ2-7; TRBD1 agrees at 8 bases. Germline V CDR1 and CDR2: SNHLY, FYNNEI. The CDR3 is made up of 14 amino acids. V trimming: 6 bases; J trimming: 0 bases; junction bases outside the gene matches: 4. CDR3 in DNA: TGTGCCAGCAGATGGACAGGGTTCTCCTACGAGCAGTACTTC. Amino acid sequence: CASRWTGFSYEQYF.